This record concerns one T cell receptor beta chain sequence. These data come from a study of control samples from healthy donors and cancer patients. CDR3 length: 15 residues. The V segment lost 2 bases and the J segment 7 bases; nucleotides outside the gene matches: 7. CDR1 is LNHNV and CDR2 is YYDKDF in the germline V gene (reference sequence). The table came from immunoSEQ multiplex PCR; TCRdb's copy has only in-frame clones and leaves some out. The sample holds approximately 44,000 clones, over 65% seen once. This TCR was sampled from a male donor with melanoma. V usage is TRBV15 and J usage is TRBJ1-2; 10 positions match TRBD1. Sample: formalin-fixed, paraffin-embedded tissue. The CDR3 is CATSRQGQGSGGYTF. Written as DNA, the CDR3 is TGTGCCACCAGCAGACAGGGACAGGGGAGCGGTGGCTACACCTTC. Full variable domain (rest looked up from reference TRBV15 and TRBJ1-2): DAMVIQNPRYQVTQFGKPVTLSCSQTLNHNVMYWYQQKSSQAPKLLFHYYDKDFNNEADTPDNFQSRRPNTSFCFLDIRSPGLGDTAMYLCATSRQGQGSGGYTFGSGTRLTVV.